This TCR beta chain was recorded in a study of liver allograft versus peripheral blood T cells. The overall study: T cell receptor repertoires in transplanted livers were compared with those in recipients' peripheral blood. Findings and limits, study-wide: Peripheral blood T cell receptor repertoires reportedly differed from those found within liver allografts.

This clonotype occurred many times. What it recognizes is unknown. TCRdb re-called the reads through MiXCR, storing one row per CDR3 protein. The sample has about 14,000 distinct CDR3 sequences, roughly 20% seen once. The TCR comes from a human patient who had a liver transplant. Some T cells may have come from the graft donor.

DNA for the CDR3: TGTGCCATCAGGCCGGGGACAGGGGGGACCTACGAGCAGTACTTC. Translated, it gives CAIRPGTGGTYEQYF. The rearrangement uses TRBV10-3 and TRBJ2-7; 11 bases align to TRBD1. The CDR3 runs to 15 residues. The trim removed 6 bases at V and 2 bases at J, leaving 6 bases unmatched. Germline-derived CDR1 and CDR2 are ENHRY and SYGVKD.